This passage covers 25 T cell receptor beta chains from one sample sequenced in a study of shared clonotypes between healthy human individuals. Terminally differentiated effector memory CD45RA+ cells were excluded by CCR7 positive selection of CD45RO-negative cells. TCRdb keeps only in-frame clones here, not all; method: immunoSEQ multiplex PCR. Counted here are hundreds of thousands of clones, roughly 96% occurring once; the ten biggest clones make up 0.095% to 0.13%. The sequenced sample consisted of naive CD8+ T cells sorted from blood. The receptors here all came from a woman in her twenties or thirties in good health.

This clone showed up just once. V usage is TRBV28 and J usage is TRBJ1-4; D is perhaps TRBD1 (6 bases). Trimming removed 2 bases at V and 4 bases at J, with 14 bases between. Germline V gene lookup returns CDR1 MDHEN and CDR2 SYDVKM. This CDR3 has 16 residues. In nucleotides, the CDR3 is TGTGCCAGCAGTTTAGGGCCGGACAGACTTAATGAAAAACTGTTTTTT. Encoded protein: CASSLGPDRLNEKLFF.

The rearrangement joins TRBV6-5 to TRBJ1-5; TRBD1 agrees at 7 bases. The CDR3 spans 15 residues. The germline CDR1 and CDR2 sequences are MNHEY and SVGAGI. Losses at the gene ends were 5 bases for V and 0 bases for J; bases not matched to a gene: 4. The CDR3 DNA is TGTGCCAGCAGTCTCAGACAGGGTAGCAATCAGCCCCAGCATTTT. The encoded protein is CASSLRQGSNQPQHF.

A single count supports this clone. The chain employs TRBV6-5 and TRBJ2-7; TRBD1 agrees at 11 bases. From germline, CDR1 is MNHEY and CDR2 SVGAGI. The CDR3 extends over 15 amino acids. With V trimmed by 7 bases and J by 0 bases, 5 bases remained unmatched. CDR3 loop: CASTHGTGGSYEQYF. The DNA of the CDR3 is TGTGCCAGCACCCACGGGACAGGGGGCTCCTACGAGCAGTACTTC.

Points on this clone: Other DNA sequences from this sample encode an identical CDR3 as well. The chain has TRBV6-5 and TRBJ2-2, with a weak D call TRBD1 (5 bases). The germline CDR1 and CDR2 sequences are MNHEY and SVGAGI. V gave up 0 bases and J gave up 3 bases, with 5 bases separating them. The CDR3 contains 14 residues. CDR3 amino acids: CASSYSGDTGELFF. CDR3 nucleotide sequence: TGTGCCAGCAGTTACTCAGGGGACACCGGGGAGCTGTTTTTT.

This clone was seen once. The genes are TRBV29-1 and TRBJ2-2; TRBD1 aligns across 9 bases. CDR3 size: 15 residues. Trimming took 4 bases from V and 5 from J; bases not matched to a gene: 8. CDR1 and CDR2 (germline): SQVTM, ANQGSEA. CDR3 in amino acids: CSVAGDRGVTGELFF. In nucleotides, the CDR3 is TGCAGCGTTGCCGGTGACAGGGGGGTTACCGGGGAGCTGTTTTTT.

The chain has TRBV7-9 and TRBJ2-5, with a possible D match to TRBD1 (5 bases). This CDR3 spans 14 amino acids. Trimming shortened V by 4 bases and J by 3 bases, and 12 bases separated the two germline ends. Germline CDR1 is SEHNR and CDR2 is FQNEAQ (reference sequence). CDR3 sequence: CASSSSGPKETQYF. CDR3 nucleotides: TGTGCCAGCAGCTCCTCAGGGCCTAAAGAGACCCAGTACTTC.

V usage is TRBV19 and J usage is TRBJ1-1, with D uncertain. V was shortened by 2 bases and J by 0 bases, with 16 bases between the two germline ends. Germline V gene sequence: CDR1 LNHDA, CDR2 SQIVND (reference sequence). CDR3 length: 17 amino acids. CDR3 coding DNA: TGTGCCAGTAGTATATCACAGCCTCATCACTTGAACACTGAAGCTTTCTTT. It codes for CASSISQPHHLNTEAFF.

V gene TRBV13 combines with J gene TRBJ2-1; TRBD2 aligns across 9 bases. The CDR3 length is 15 residues. V lost 7 bases to trimming and J lost 8 bases; unmatched junction nucleotides: 12. Germline CDR1 reads PRHDT; CDR2 reads FYEKMQ (reference sequence). For the CDR3, the DNA is TGTGCCAGCACCCGCTTTAGCGGGAGTGTCGATGAGCAGTTCTTC. It codes for CASTRFSGSVDEQFF. The whole variable domain, remainder taken from reference TRBV13 and TRBJ2-1, is AAGVIQSPRHLIKEKRETATLKCYPIPRHDTVYWYQQGPGQDPQFLISFYEKMQSDKGSIPDRFSAQQFSDYHSELNMSSLELGDSALYFCASTRFSGSVDEQFFGPGTRLTVL.

This rearrangement joins TRBV7-7 to TRBJ2-1; 9 positions match TRBD2. The CDR3 has 19 residues. Germline trimming cut 4 bases from V and 8 bases from J; bases unmatched to any gene: 21. Germline values: CDR1 SSHAT, CDR2 FNYEAQ (reference sequence). The CDR3 coding sequence is TGTGCCAGCAGCTCACCGCTAATGCCGAGCGGGAGGTTTAACGATGAGCAGTTCTTC. It specifies CASSSPLMPSGRFNDEQFF.

The chain has TRBV7-6 and TRBJ2-5, with D maybe TRBD2 (5 bases). The germline V and J ends were trimmed by 0 bases and 4 bases, with 9 bases remaining between them. Germline values: CDR1 SGHVS, CDR2 FNYEAQ. The CDR3 is made up of 14 amino acids. This CDR3 reads CASSLAGVGETQYF. DNA of the CDR3: TGTGCCAGCAGCTTAGCGGGAGTAGGAGAGACCCAGTACTTC.

V is TRBV15 and J is TRBJ1-4, with unresolved D. Germline V gene sequence: CDR1 LNHNV, CDR2 YYDKDF (reference sequence). Trimming cost V 4 bases and J 0 bases, with 9 bases left between them. There are 15 residues in the CDR3. CDR3 residues: CATSNEQATNEKLFF. The CDR3 region has the DNA TGTGCCACCAGCAACGAGCAGGCAACTAATGAAAAACTGTTTTTT.

The J gene is TRBJ2-5, the V gene TRBV2, with D possibly matching TRBD2 (6 bases). The J call is uncertain, as TRBJ2-7 better fits the DNA end. The CDR3 spans 15 residues. Germline loops: CDR1 SNHLY, CDR2 FYNNEI. As DNA, the CDR3 is TGTGCCAGCAGTCCTACGGGAGACTCCTCCTACGAGCAGTACTTC. It yields the protein CASSPTGDSSYEQYF.

The J gene is TRBJ2-7, the V gene TRBV5-1; 7 bases fit TRBD2. The J segment lost 1 base and the V segment lost 0 bases, leaving 7 bases of the junction unmatched. The germline CDR1 and CDR2 sequences are SGHRS and YFSETQ. The CDR3 spans 16 residues. CDR3 DNA sequence: TGCGCCAGCAGCTTGGCCACAGCGGGAAGGTCCTACGAGCAGTACTTC. Its protein product is CASSLATAGRSYEQYF.

V gene TRBV27 combines with J gene TRBJ2-5; 9 nucleotides agree with TRBD2. The DNA end is more similar to TRBJ2-7, so the J call may be wrong. CDR3 size: 13 residues. CDR1 is MNHEY, CDR2 SMNVEV, per germline (reference sequence). The CDR3 nucleotides are TGTGCCAGCAGGATTAGCGGGAGTTACGAGCAGTACTTC. Its protein product is CASRISGSYEQYF.

The V gene is TRBV11-3, the J gene TRBJ1-1; 7 bases agree with TRBD1. This CDR3 is 12 amino acids long. The V gene end was trimmed by 5 bases and the J gene end by 11 bases; junction bases not matched to a gene: 8. Per germline, CDR1 SGHNT and CDR2 YENEEA. CDR3 amino acids: CASSKGEGAAFF. CDR3 sequence (DNA): TGTGCCAGCAGCAAAGGGGAGGGGGCGGCTTTCTTT.

This chain connects TRBV5-1 to TRBJ2-1; 9 bases fit TRBD2. The CDR3 runs 15 residues. The ends lost 0 bases at V and 3 bases at J; junction bases unmatched: 1. Germline assignment: CDR1 SGHRS and CDR2 YFSETQ. CDR3: CASSLASGDYNEQFF. The CDR3 DNA is TGCGCCAGCAGCTTGGCTAGCGGGGACTACAATGAGCAGTTCTTC.

This chain joins TRBV7-6 and TRBJ2-4, with D maybe TRBD2 (5 bases). The V and J ends lost 5 bases and 4 bases respectively, with 18 bases between them. The CDR3 covers 16 residues. Germline V gene lookup returns CDR1 SGHVS and CDR2 FNYEAQ. The DNA for the CDR3 is TGTGCCAGCAGCCCAATAGACCGGGGTGCTAAAAACATTCAGTACTTC. Encoded protein: CASSPIDRGAKNIQYF.

The genes are TRBV7-9 and TRBJ1-1; tentative D call: TRBD1 (6 bases). CDR1 is SEHNR and CDR2 is FQNEAQ in the germline V gene (reference sequence). The CDR3 consists of 15 residues. The V gene lost 7 bases and the J gene lost 2 bases, with 17 bases spanning the gap. CDR3 sequence: CASTVSGTPNTEAFF. CDR3 nucleotide sequence: TGTGCCAGCACTGTCTCCGGGACACCAAACACTGAAGCTTTCTTT.

J is TRBJ2-2 and V is TRBV5-6, with D perhaps matching TRBD1 (5 bases). CDR3 length: 15 amino acids. V was pared by 4 bases and J by 3 bases, with 13 bases between. Germline lookup yields CDR1 SGHDT and CDR2 YYEEEE. CDR3 in amino acids: CASSHRGHYTGELFF. The CDR3 DNA reads as TGTGCCAGCAGCCACCGAGGACACTACACCGGGGAGCTGTTTTTT.

CDR3 region: CAWRMAGELFF. The CDR3 bases are TGTGCCTGGAGGATGGCCGGGGAGCTGTTTTTT. The V and J genes are TRBV30 and TRBJ2-2; D gene uncertain. V lost 3 bases to trimming and J lost 6 bases, with 5 bases between them. The CDR3 totals 11 residues. Germline V gives CDR1 GTSNPN, CDR2 SVGIG (reference sequence).

The CDR3 DNA reads as TGTGCCAGCACCCAAGGGTGGTCAGGGCTCGATGAGCAGTTCTTC. Translating it yields CASTQGWSGLDEQFF. V gene TRBV7-9 combines with J gene TRBJ2-1; a possible D gene is TRBD1 (5 bases). Germline-derived CDR1 and CDR2 are SEHNR and FQNEAQ (reference sequence). Trimming left V 7 bases short and J 8 bases short, with 21 bases between. The CDR3 runs 15 residues.

V is TRBV6-5 and J is TRBJ2-7; D not certain. Trimming stripped 9 bases from V and 4 bases from J, with 19 bases between. The germline CDR1 and CDR2 sequences are MNHEY and SVGAGI. The CDR3 consists of 14 residues. The CDR3 DNA reads TGTGCCAGTGGGATAACATCCTATACTTACGAGCAGTACTTC. Translation: CASGITSYTYEQYF.

The chain has TRBV5-1 and TRBJ2-7, with 8 positions matching TRBD2. J was trimmed by 4 bases and V by 0 bases; bases with no gene match: 6. Germline V lookup: CDR1 SGHRS, CDR2 YFSETQ. This CDR3 spans 15 amino acids. CDR3: CASSLGSGRGYEQYF. DNA of the CDR3: TGCGCCAGCAGCTTGGGAAGCGGGAGAGGTTACGAGCAGTACTTC.

This rearrangement joins TRBV7-9 to TRBJ2-2; 10 nucleotides match TRBD2. Losses at the gene ends were 3 bases for V and 4 bases for J; bases not matched to a gene: 8. This CDR3 contains 17 residues. Per the germline V gene, CDR1 is SEHNR and CDR2 is FQNEAQ (reference sequence). CDR3 protein: CASSFPSGRESTGELFF. CDR3 DNA: TGTGCCAGCAGCTTCCCGAGCGGGAGGGAGTCCACCGGGGAGCTGTTTTTT.

As regards this clone: Other nucleotide sequences in the sample specify the same CDR3. The chain carries TRBV9 and TRBJ2-1, with 8 bases lining up with TRBD2. Germline V gene data show CDR1 as SGDLS and CDR2 as YYNGEE. V was clipped by 3 bases and J by 6 bases; unmatched bases: 5. CDR3 length equals 14 residues. This CDR3 reads CASSGSGSGNEQFF. CDR3 nucleotides: TGTGCCAGCAGCGGAAGCGGGAGCGGCAATGAGCAGTTCTTC.